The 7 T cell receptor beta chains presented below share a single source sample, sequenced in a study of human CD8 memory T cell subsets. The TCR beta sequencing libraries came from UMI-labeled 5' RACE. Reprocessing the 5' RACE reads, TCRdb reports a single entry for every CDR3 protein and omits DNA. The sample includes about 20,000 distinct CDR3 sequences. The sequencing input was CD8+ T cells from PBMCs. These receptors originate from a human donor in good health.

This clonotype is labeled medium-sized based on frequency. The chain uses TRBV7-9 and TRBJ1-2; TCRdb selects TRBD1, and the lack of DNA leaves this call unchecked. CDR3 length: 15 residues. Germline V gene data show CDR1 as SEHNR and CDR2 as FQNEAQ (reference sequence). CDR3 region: CASSTTQGADYGYTF.

The CDR3 protein is CATSRDREYNSPLHF. The rearrangement uses TRBV15 and TRBJ1-6; checking the TCRdb D call of TRBD1 is not possible without DNA. The germline CDR1 and CDR2 sequences are LNHNV and YYDKDF (reference sequence). This CDR3 has 15 residues.

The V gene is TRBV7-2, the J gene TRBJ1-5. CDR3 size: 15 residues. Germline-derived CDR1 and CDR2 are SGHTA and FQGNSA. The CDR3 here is CASSLAVGSNQPQHF.

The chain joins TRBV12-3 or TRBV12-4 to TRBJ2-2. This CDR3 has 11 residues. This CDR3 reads CASSTTGELFF.

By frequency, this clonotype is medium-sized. CDR3 sequence: CASSPPGHSYEQYF. This chain joins TRBV7-9 and TRBJ2-7; without DNA, the TCRdb call of TRBD1 cannot be checked. Germline V gene sequence: CDR1 SEHNR, CDR2 FQNEAQ (reference sequence). CDR3 length: 14 amino acids. Full variable domain (missing parts from reference TRBV7-9 and TRBJ2-7): DTGVSQNPRHKITKRGQNVTFRCDPISEHNRLYWYRQTLGQGPEFLTYFQNEAQLEKSRLLSDRFSAERPKGSFSTLEIQRTEQGDSAMYLCASSPPGHSYEQYFGPGTRLTVT.

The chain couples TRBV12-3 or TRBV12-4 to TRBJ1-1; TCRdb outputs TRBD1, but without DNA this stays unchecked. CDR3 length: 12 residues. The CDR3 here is CASVTDSTEAFF.

The CDR3: CASSGQGSQRETQYF. J is TRBJ2-5 and V is TRBV4-1; TCRdb indicates TRBD1, and absent DNA this call remains unverified. CDR1 is MGHRA, CDR2 YSYEKL, per germline. The CDR3 extends over 15 amino acids.